These 32 T cell receptor beta chains share one sample of origin, sequenced in a study of CXCR3-negative and CXCR3-positive naive CD8 T cells. Study-wide results and limits: Higher TRB CDR3 hydrophobicity marked CXCR3-positive naive cells relative to CXCR3-negative naive cells.

In preparing the TRB cDNA libraries, 5' RACE with UMI labels was used. TCRdb re-called the 5' RACE reads; one entry per CDR3 protein, DNA not given. This sample carries over 150,000 distinct CDR3 sequences, with 0.49% going to the ten biggest clones. The antigens these receptors bind are not known. Specimen: naive CXCR3+ CD8+ T cells from blood. Specified subset: CD45RO-CCR7+CD27+CD95- naive CD8+ T cells expressing CXCR3 (TNR3+). These receptors all stem from a human donor in good health. Some clones in this sample may be carry-over from other donors' samples.

This chain uses TRBV9 with TRBJ1-5. The CDR3 is made up of 11 amino acids. Germline V gene data show CDR1 as SGDLS and CDR2 as YYNGEE. The CDR3 reads CASGAGQPQHF.

V usage is TRBV28 and J usage is TRBJ2-7; TCRdb's assignment of TRBD1 cannot be checked, as there is no DNA. CDR3 length: 13 amino acids. Germline assignment: CDR1 MDHEN and CDR2 SYDVKM. CDR3: CASSAGTAYEQYF.

The J gene is TRBJ2-2, the V gene TRBV9; TCRdb's D call of TRBD1 is untestable without DNA. The CDR3 spans 16 residues. Germline V lookup: CDR1 SGDLS, CDR2 YYNGEE. The CDR3: CASSVGSGGNTGELFF.

The J gene is TRBJ1-2, the V gene TRBV25-1. The CDR3 length is 14 residues. Germline assignment: CDR1 MGHDK and CDR2 SYGVNS. CDR3 loop: CASSVDPRTYGYTF.

The V and J genes are TRBV7-9 and TRBJ2-4; TCRdb's D call, TRBD2, is unchecked because there is no DNA. The germline gives CDR1 SEHNR, CDR2 FQNEAQ (reference sequence). This CDR3 has 14 amino acids. CDR3 in amino acids: CASSLERELDIQYF.

The chain employs TRBV15 and TRBJ2-2. CDR3 length equals 14 residues. Germline lookup yields CDR1 LNHNV and CDR2 YYDKDF (reference sequence). The CDR3 here is CATVEQTNTGELFF. The whole variable domain, remainder taken from reference TRBV15 and TRBJ2-2, is DAMVIQNPRYQVTQFGKPVTLSCSQTLNHNVMYWYQQKSSQAPKLLFHYYDKDFNNEADTPDNFQSRRPNTSFCFLDIRSPGLGDTAMYLCATVEQTNTGELFFGEGSRLTVL.

The V and J genes are TRBV24-1 and TRBJ2-2; the D call of TRBD1 rests on TCRdb alone, since no DNA is present to check it. The CDR3 is 17 residues long. Germline V gene sequence: CDR1 KGHDR, CDR2 SFDVKD. The CDR3 sequence: CATGGSVGGWSSGELFF.

The chain recombines TRBV6-5 with TRBJ2-3. Germline V gene sequence: CDR1 MNHEY, CDR2 SVGAGI. There are 12 residues in the CDR3. The CDR3 here is CASRGIADTQYF.

This chain joins TRBV20-1 and TRBJ2-3; the TCRdb D gene call, TRBD1, has no DNA to confirm it. Germline values: CDR1 DFQATT, CDR2 SNEGSKA (reference sequence). The CDR3 is made up of 15 amino acids. The CDR3 sequence is CSARDLWDNTDTQYF.

This CDR3 reads CASSPGLYEQYF. The chain couples TRBV12-3 or TRBV12-4 to TRBJ2-7. The CDR3 has 12 residues.

V and J are TRBV27 and TRBJ2-2; TCRdb gives TRBD1 as the D gene, but with no DNA this cannot be confirmed. CDR3 size: 15 residues. Per the germline V gene, CDR1 is MNHEY and CDR2 is SMNVEV (reference sequence). This CDR3 is CASSLSVLGAGELFF.

V is TRBV9 and J is TRBJ2-7. Germline V gene sequence: CDR1 SGDLS, CDR2 YYNGEE. This CDR3 is 13 amino acids long. The CDR3 sequence: CASSVAYGYEQYF.

V and J are TRBV6-2 or TRBV6-3 and TRBJ2-1. In germline, CDR1 is MNHEY, CDR2 SVGEGT. The CDR3 extends over 16 amino acids. The CDR3 loop is CASSYSRGSSYNEQFF.

The rearrangement joins TRBV28 to TRBJ2-3; the D gene TCRdb calls, TRBD2, cannot be checked with no DNA. Germline V lookup: CDR1 MDHEN, CDR2 SYDVKM. The length of the CDR3 is 17 residues. The CDR3 sequence: CASNIGGLAGFTDTQYF.

The rearrangement links TRBV7-7 to TRBJ2-3; TCRdb outputs TRBD1, but without DNA this stays unchecked. The CDR3 is made up of 15 amino acids. The germline gives CDR1 SSHAT, CDR2 FNYEAQ (reference sequence). The CDR3 reads CASSPSGLHTDTQYF.

The chain uses TRBV19 and TRBJ2-7; the TCRdb D gene call, TRBD2, has no DNA to confirm it. Germline CDR1 LNHDA, CDR2 SQIVND (reference sequence). CDR3 length equals 14 residues. The CDR3 region is CASSITSGAYEQYF.

The chain uses TRBV7-9 and TRBJ1-1; the D call of TRBD1 rests on TCRdb alone, since no DNA is present to check it. The V gene's germline CDR1 is SEHNR and CDR2 FQNEAQ (reference sequence). The CDR3 consists of 14 residues. The CDR3 here is CASSSWDSNTEAFF.

V gene TRBV29-1 combines with J gene TRBJ1-2. CDR1 and CDR2 from the germline V gene are SQVTM and ANQGSEA. The CDR3 is made up of 13 amino acids. CDR3 region: CSVEGVRNYGYTF.

The chain links TRBV28 to TRBJ1-6; TCRdb picks TRBD1, but there is no DNA to check that call. The CDR3 sequence is 15 residues long. Germline CDR1 MDHEN, CDR2 SYDVKM. CDR3 sequence reads: CASSPQGGWDSPLHF.

The gene calls are TRBV28 and TRBJ2-7; without DNA, the TCRdb call of TRBD1 cannot be checked. CDR3 length: 11 amino acids. Germline CDR1 reads MDHEN; CDR2 reads SYDVKM. CDR3 sequence: CASSLPGEQYF.

V usage is TRBV5-1 and J usage is TRBJ1-1; TCRdb outputs TRBD1, but without DNA this stays unchecked. Germline V gene data show CDR1 as SGHRS and CDR2 as YFSETQ. The CDR3 is made up of 18 amino acids. This chain's CDR3 is CASSLAGTVRLMNTEAFF.

The J gene is TRBJ2-7, the V gene TRBV11-2. This CDR3 has 14 residues. The germline CDR1 and CDR2 sequences are SGHAT and FQNNGV. CDR3: CASSLGLRSNEQYF.

V and J are TRBV28 and TRBJ2-3; TCRdb's assignment of TRBD1 cannot be checked, as there is no DNA. Germline V gene data show CDR1 as MDHEN and CDR2 as SYDVKM. CDR3 length: 16 amino acids. This CDR3 reads CASSPLRTGITDTQYF.

V gene TRBV20-1 combines with J gene TRBJ2-5; no DNA is available, so the TRBD2 call from TCRdb remains unchecked. This CDR3 has 17 residues. Germline assignment: CDR1 DFQATT and CDR2 SNEGSKA (reference sequence). The CDR3 spells CSAKWRTSGRAQETQYF.

V and J are TRBV4-2 and TRBJ2-7; TCRdb selects TRBD1, and the lack of DNA leaves this call unchecked. Per the germline V gene, CDR1 is LGHNA and CDR2 is YNFKEQ. The CDR3 has 16 amino acids. The CDR3 sequence: CASSQSPGQGSYEQYF.

The gene calls are TRBV28 and TRBJ2-7; TCRdb calls TRBD2, which cannot be checked without DNA. The length of the CDR3 is 17 residues. CDR1 and CDR2 from the germline V gene are MDHEN and SYDVKM. The CDR3: CASSFGLAGGSSYEQYF.

CDR3: CASSLFGEKLFF. This rearrangement joins TRBV28 to TRBJ1-4. The CDR3 is 12 residues long. Germline V gene data show CDR1 as MDHEN and CDR2 as SYDVKM.

The V and J genes are TRBV20-1 and TRBJ1-5; without DNA, the TCRdb call of TRBD1 cannot be checked. The CDR3 contains 16 residues. Per the germline V gene, CDR1 is DFQATT and CDR2 is SNEGSKA (reference sequence). CDR3 in amino acids: CSARDLAVPSHQPQHF.

CDR3 region: CASSKPRDNPPYEQYF. The rearrangement uses TRBV12-3 or TRBV12-4 and TRBJ2-7; as DNA is missing, the TRBD1 call by TCRdb cannot be tested. The CDR3 contains 16 residues.

The CDR3 is CASSHPRDRGSNEQFF. This chain uses TRBV3-1 with TRBJ2-1; TCRdb indicates TRBD1, and absent DNA this call remains unverified. Germline-derived CDR1 and CDR2 are LGHDT and YNNKEL (reference sequence). The CDR3 length is 16 residues.

The chain is built from TRBV20-1 and TRBJ2-7; no DNA is available, so the TRBD1 call from TCRdb remains unchecked. The CDR3 has 14 amino acids. CDR1 is DFQATT, CDR2 SNEGSKA, per germline (reference sequence). CDR3 residues: CSASWGRVGYEQYF.

The rearrangement joins TRBV5-1 to TRBJ2-5; TCRdb's D gene call, TRBD1, goes unchecked for lack of DNA. Germline V lookup: CDR1 SGHRS, CDR2 YFSETQ. The CDR3 has 16 residues. The CDR3 spells CASRLARTGGLETQYF.